This TCR beta chain originates from a study of blood T cell repertoires in COVID-19. Study-wide context: Whether acute or convalescent, the COVID-19 samples came from the United States, Italy and Spain.

Assay used: immunoSEQ multiplex PCR; TCRdb lists only in-frame clones, some missing. Of just over 90,000 clones in the sample, around 80% were seen once. V shed 4 bases and J 0 bases; nucleotides not matched to a gene: 2. This CDR3 spans 14 amino acids. CDR1 is LGHDT and CDR2 is YNNKEL in the germline V gene (reference sequence). This sequence originates from a man aged 70 or older with acute or convalescent COVID-19. The material sequenced was peripheral blood. The chain carries TRBV3-1 (or the pseudogene TRBV3-2) and TRBJ1-1; TRBD1 matches at 7 bases. Here the CDR3 reads CASSPTGLNTEAFF. Written as DNA, the CDR3 is TGTGCCAGCAGCCCGACAGGGTTGAACACTGAAGCTTTCTTT.